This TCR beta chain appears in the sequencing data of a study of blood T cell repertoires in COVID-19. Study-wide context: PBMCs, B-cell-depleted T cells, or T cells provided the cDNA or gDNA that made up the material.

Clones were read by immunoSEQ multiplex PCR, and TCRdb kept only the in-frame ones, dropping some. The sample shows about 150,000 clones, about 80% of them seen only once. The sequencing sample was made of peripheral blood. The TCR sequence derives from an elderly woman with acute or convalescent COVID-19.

CDR3 nucleotides: TGTGCCACCAGTGGCGGCCTAAGAGGAGTTGAAGATACGCAGTATTTT. This translates into CATSGGLRGVEDTQYF. The V and J genes are TRBV24-1 and TRBJ2-3; no clear D. CDR1 and CDR2 (germline): KGHDR, SFDVKD. V lost 5 bases to trimming and J lost 5 bases, with 19 bases between them. CDR3 length: 16 residues.